This entry describes one T cell receptor beta chain. The antigen is unknown. Trimming left V 1 base short and J 2 bases short, with 11 bases between. The CDR3 totals 15 residues. Germline V lookup: CDR1 SNHLY, CDR2 FYNNEI. The data originate from a study of lymphopenia after photon versus proton radiotherapy. The study's findings and limits: Relative stability marked proton patients; photon patients lost diversity and naive cells.

Sequenced by immunoSEQ multiplex PCR; TCRdb stores in-frame clones only, minus some. This sample has more than 70,000 clones, with more than 70% found just once. Sample: peripheral blood, taken from a patient treated with proton-based radiotherapy. V and J are TRBV2 and TRBJ2-5; D not resolved. This receptor was taken from a man aged 55-75 years with pancreatic cancer. CDR3 amino acids: CASSEDRIAQETQYF. The CDR3 nucleotides read TGTGCCAGCAGTGAAGACCGCATAGCACAAGAGACCCAGTACTTC.